Following are 30 T cell receptor beta chains from one sample sequenced in a study of preoperative IRX-2 immunotherapy in early breast cancer. Repertoires were generated with immunoSEQ multiplex PCR, while TCRdb's copy carries only in-frame clones and drops some. The repertoire has some 22,000 clones, 85% to 90% of them found once; the top ten carry roughly 10%. The treatment was: preoperative locoregional IRX-2 cytokine immunotherapy. Sequencing used tumor tissue, obtained after IRX-2 immunotherapy. These receptors came from a human donor with breast cancer.

The gene calls are TRBV15 and TRBJ2-7; unclear D gene. The CDR3 extends over 12 amino acids. Per the germline V gene, CDR1 is LNHNV and CDR2 is YYDKDF (reference sequence). Trimming stripped 0 bases from V and 6 bases from J, with 6 bases between. For the CDR3, the DNA is TGTGCCACCAGCAGAGATACGGGCGAGCAGTACTTC. Protein sequence: CATSRDTGEQYF.

The V gene is TRBV19, the J gene TRBJ2-7; D unresolved. Germline loops: CDR1 LNHDA, CDR2 SQIVND (reference sequence). V lost 2 bases and J 2 bases, leaving 16 bases between the germline ends. The CDR3 has 16 residues. In DNA, the CDR3 is TGTGCCAGTAGTATATCCCTAAGACGGCTTACCTACGAGCAGTACTTC. Its translation: CASSISLRRLTYEQYF.

This clone showed up just once. J is TRBJ2-5 and V is TRBV29-1; TRBD2 matches 12 bases. V shed 6 bases, J shed 4 bases, and the junction held 9 bases outside the gene matches. Per germline, CDR1 SQVTM and CDR2 ANQGSEA. The CDR3 runs 15 residues. The CDR3 reads CSVRRASGRAETQYF. CDR3 DNA: TGCAGCGTCCGACGGGCTAGCGGGAGGGCAGAGACCCAGTACTTC.

The chain employs TRBV4-3 and TRBJ2-7, with TRBD2 identical over 9 bases. This CDR3 comprises 18 residues. The ends lost 1 base at V and 0 bases at J; junction bases unmatched: 10. Germline values: CDR1 LGHNA, CDR2 YSLEER. The CDR3 protein is CASSQGWLAGLSSYEQYF. CDR3 DNA sequence: TGCGCCAGCAGCCAAGGGTGGCTAGCGGGGCTAAGCTCCTACGAGCAGTACTTC.

V and J are TRBV6-1 and TRBJ2-7; tentatively, D is TRBD1 (5 bases). V lost 0 bases to trimming and J lost 2 bases, with 8 bases between them. Per germline, CDR1 MNHNS and CDR2 SASEGT. CDR3 length: 14 residues. This chain's CDR3 is CASSEARGTYEQYF. The CDR3 bases are TGTGCCAGCAGTGAAGCTAGGGGAACCTACGAGCAGTACTTC.

In DNA, the CDR3 is TGTGCCAGCAGCAACAATTTAGAGGAGCTGTTTTTT. This encodes CASSNNLEELFF. The chain recombines TRBV21-1 with TRBJ2-2; the DNA was not used to check the table's D call, TRBD2. TRBV21-1 is reported as a pseudogene. This CDR3 comprises 12 residues.

The chain recombines TRBV12-5 with TRBJ1-1, with D perhaps matching TRBD1 (5 bases). The V gene lost 0 bases and the J gene lost 6 bases, with 14 bases spanning the gap. In germline, CDR1 is LGHNT, CDR2 FRNRAP. The CDR3 contains 15 residues. The CDR3 region has the DNA TGTGCTAGTGGTTTGGTAATGGGGGTGATCCCTGAAGCTTTCTTT. Translation gives CASGLVMGVIPEAFF.

The rearrangement links TRBV5-1 to TRBJ1-2; TRBD1 might be the D (6 bases). CDR1 and CDR2 from the germline V gene are SGHRS and YFSETQ. V shed 4 bases and J shed 4 bases, with 14 bases lying between them. CDR3 length: 14 amino acids. The CDR3 DNA is TGCGCCAGCAGCGTTTCACAGGGAGGCTATGGCTACACCTTC. Its protein is CASSVSQGGYGYTF.

The rearrangement links TRBV5-1 to TRBJ1-1; 7 positions match TRBD1. The germline V gene encodes CDR1 SGHRS and CDR2 YFSETQ. The J segment lost 11 bases and the V segment lost 0 bases, leaving 4 bases of the junction unmatched. The CDR3 contains 12 residues. The CDR3 nucleotides read TGCGCCAGCAGCTTGGACAGGGGAGAGGCTTTCTTT. Protein: CASSLDRGEAFF.

In DNA, the CDR3 is TGTGCCATCAGTGAGATGGGACGGGGCGGTCAGCCCCAGCATTTT. Translation: CAISEMGRGGQPQHF. The genes are TRBV10-3 and TRBJ1-5; weak D call: TRBD1 (5 bases). The length of the CDR3 is 15 residues. Deletions cut 2 bases from V and 6 bases from J, with 14 bases between. CDR1 is ENHRY, CDR2 SYGVKD, per germline.

The chain carries TRBV10-3 and TRBJ2-2, with D maybe TRBD1 (6 bases). Trimming cost V 7 bases and J 8 bases, with 23 bases left between them. The germline V gene has CDR1 ENHRY and CDR2 SYGVKD. The CDR3 length is 16 residues. Written as DNA, the CDR3 is TGTGCCATCAAGGGAGACTGGGTGGACAGTCGGGGGGAGCTGTTTTTT. This translates into CAIKGDWVDSRGELFF.

Here the CDR3 reads CAISGTGGTGELFF. The CDR3 DNA reads as TGTGCCATCAGCGGGACAGGGGGGACCGGGGAGCTGTTTTTT. The chain employs TRBV10-3 and TRBJ2-2; TRBD1 agrees at 11 bases. The J segment lost 5 bases and the V segment lost 6 bases, leaving 2 bases of the junction unmatched. This CDR3 region has 14 residues. Germline CDR1 reads ENHRY; CDR2 reads SYGVKD.

The rearrangement joins TRBV6-5 to TRBJ2-5; 7 nucleotides match TRBD2. V was pared by 0 bases and J by 1 base, with 5 bases of the junction left unmatched. The CDR3 consists of 16 residues. In germline, CDR1 is MNHEY, CDR2 SVGAGI. The CDR3 here is CASSYSLSSGQETQYF. The CDR3 bases are TGTGCCAGCAGTTACTCGCTGTCTAGCGGCCAAGAGACCCAGTACTTC.

The J gene is TRBJ2-5, the V gene TRBV5-1; D not resolved. The V gene's germline CDR1 is SGHRS and CDR2 YFSETQ. The CDR3 is 14 amino acids. Trimming removed 4 bases at V and 0 bases at J, with 10 bases between. The CDR3 DNA reads TGCGCCAGCAGCAAGGCAAGGTACCAAGAGACCCAGTACTTC. The encoded protein is CASSKARYQETQYF.

The chain is built from TRBV11-3 and TRBJ2-1; TRBD2 is a possible D gene (6 bases). CDR3 size: 14 residues. The V and J ends lost 1 base and 6 bases respectively, with 10 bases between them. Looked up from germline, CDR1 is SGHNT and CDR2 is YENEEA. In nucleotides, the CDR3 is TGTGCCAGCAGCTTAGCGGGGGACCTCAATGAGCAGTTCTTC. Translation gives CASSLAGDLNEQFF. The variable domain in full, with the rest retrieved from reference TRBV11-3 and TRBJ2-1, is EAGVVQSPRYKIIEKKQPVAFWCNPISGHNTLYWYLQNLGQGPELLIRYENEEAVDDSQLPKDRFSAERLKGVDSTLKIQPAELGDSAVYLCASSLAGDLNEQFFGPGTRLTVL.

V gene TRBV11-2 combines with J gene TRBJ2-7; 9 nucleotides line up with TRBD2. Trimming at V came to 1 base and at J to 4 bases, leaving 17 bases not matched to a gene. Germline V gene data show CDR1 as SGHAT and CDR2 as FQNNGV. The CDR3 consists of 19 residues. CDR3 in amino acids: CASSLGAGGLGYTTYEQYF. The DNA for the CDR3 is TGTGCCAGCAGCTTAGGGGCGGGAGGGCTCGGTTACACAACTTACGAGCAGTACTTC.

This chain links TRBV5-1 with TRBJ1-1; possibly TRBD1 for D (5 bases). Germline V gene sequence: CDR1 SGHRS, CDR2 YFSETQ. This CDR3 is 14 amino acids long. Deletions cut 0 bases from V and 4 bases from J, with 10 bases between. The CDR3 region is CASSLDGAITEAFF. As DNA, the CDR3 is TGCGCCAGCAGCTTGGACGGGGCGATCACTGAAGCTTTCTTT.

The V and J genes are TRBV11-2 and TRBJ1-1; 8 positions match TRBD1. V lost 6 bases to trimming and J lost 7 bases; unmatched junction nucleotides: 7. CDR3 length: 13 residues. The germline gives CDR1 SGHAT, CDR2 FQNNGV. CDR3 in amino acids: CASRYGQGGEAFF. The CDR3 DNA follows: TGTGCCAGCAGATACGGACAGGGTGGTGAAGCTTTCTTT. Using reference TRBV11-2 and TRBJ1-1 for the parts outside the CDR3, the full variable domain is EAGVAQSPRYKIIEKRQSVAFWCNPISGHATLYWYQQILGQGPKLLIQFQNNGVVDDSQLPKDRFSAERLKGVDSTLKIQPAKLEDSAVYLCASRYGQGGEAFFGQGTRLTVV.

The chain links TRBV27 to TRBJ2-3, with unresolved D. The CDR3 is 13 residues long. The V gene's germline CDR1 is MNHEY and CDR2 SMNVEV (reference sequence). Trimming removed 6 bases from V and 1 base from J, with 8 bases in between. CDR3 sequence: CASRVVGTDTQYF. The DNA of the CDR3 is TGTGCCAGCAGAGTTGTGGGCACAGATACGCAGTATTTT.

The chain carries TRBV7-9 and TRBJ1-2; no reliable D call. CDR3 length: 11 residues. In germline, CDR1 is SEHNR, CDR2 FQNEAQ (reference sequence). The ends were cut back, 5 bases at V and 4 bases at J, with 5 bases in the middle. The chain's CDR3 is CASSKTYGYTF. Written as DNA, the CDR3 is TGTGCCAGCAGCAAGACCTATGGCTACACCTTC.

The gene calls are TRBV7-6 and TRBJ2-1; TRBD2 matches 7 bases. After removal of 1 base from V and 3 bases from J, the junction contained 6 bases not matched to a gene. CDR1 is SGHVS, CDR2 FNYEAQ, per germline. The CDR3 sequence is 16 residues long. CDR3 region: CASSLGVSGNYNEQFF. CDR3 in DNA: TGTGCCAGCAGCTTAGGGGTGAGCGGGAACTACAATGAGCAGTTCTTC.

CDR3: CASSSQGNGSPLHF. The CDR3 DNA reads TGTGCCAGCAGCTCACAGGGTAACGGGTCACCCCTCCACTTT. V is TRBV7-2 and J is TRBJ1-6; possibly TRBD1 for D (6 bases). Per the germline V gene, CDR1 is SGHTA and CDR2 is FQGNSA. This CDR3 has 14 amino acids. The V end lost 4 bases, the J end lost 10 bases, and 14 bases lay between the germline ends. Filled out from reference TRBV7-2 and TRBJ1-6, the complete variable domain reads GAGVSQSPSNKVTEKGKDVELRCDPISGHTALYWYRQSLGQGLEFLIYFQGNSAPDKSGLPSDRFSAERTGGSVSTLTIQRTQQEDSAVYLCASSSQGNGSPLHFGNGTRLTVT.

This clone has a single count. CDR3 loop: CASSRGRGQGIDTEAFF. The CDR3 DNA reads as TGTGCCAGCAGCCGTGGCCGAGGACAGGGGATAGACACTGAAGCTTTCTTT. This chain connects TRBV7-9 to TRBJ1-1; 9 positions agree with TRBD1. CDR1 SEHNR and CDR2 FQNEAQ come from the germline V gene (reference sequence). V lost 5 bases, J lost 3 bases, and 13 bases stayed unmatched. This CDR3 comprises 17 residues.

A single count supports this clone. CDR3 in DNA: TGTGCCAGCACGTTCCCCAACCGCGGGAGGTCCTACGAGCAGTACTTC. Translation gives CASTFPNRGRSYEQYF. V is TRBV28 and J is TRBJ2-7; 8 bases map to TRBD2. The germline CDR1 and CDR2 sequences are MDHEN and SYDVKM. The CDR3 extends over 16 amino acids. J was trimmed by 1 base and V by 7 bases; bases with no gene match: 12.

The chain employs TRBV10-3 and TRBJ1-5; 7 bases map to TRBD1. The germline CDR1 and CDR2 sequences are ENHRY and SYGVKD. The CDR3 is made up of 14 amino acids. With 3 bases clipped from V and 4 bases from J, the junction kept 3 bases outside the gene matches. Here the CDR3 reads CAISEDRVNQPQHF. CDR3 DNA sequence: TGTGCCATCAGTGAAGACAGGGTAAATCAGCCCCAGCATTTT.

This chain links TRBV2 with TRBJ1-5; D is unclear. The CDR3 loop spans 14 amino acids. The germline V and J ends were trimmed by 7 bases and 0 bases, with 10 bases remaining between them. Germline-derived CDR1 and CDR2 are SNHLY and FYNNEI. DNA for the CDR3: TGTGCCAGCAACCGGGGTAGTAGCAATCAGCCCCAGCATTTT. It specifies CASNRGSSNQPQHF.

This chain links TRBV9 with TRBJ1-5; a possible D gene is TRBD1 (5 bases). V lost 4 bases and J 3 bases, leaving 11 bases between the germline ends. This CDR3 has 14 amino acids. The germline CDR1 and CDR2 sequences are SGDLS and YYNGEE. The CDR3 is CASSPGGNNQPQHF. Here the CDR3 DNA reads TGTGCCAGCAGCCCCGGGGGAAACAATCAGCCCCAGCATTTT.

The chain joins TRBV7-6 to TRBJ1-3; D uncertain. The V end was cut by 6 bases, the J end by 0 bases, with 9 bases between. Germline CDR1 reads SGHVS; CDR2 reads FNYEAQ. The CDR3 sequence is 14 residues long. The CDR3 DNA follows: TGTGCCAGCAGTCGAACAAACTCTGGAAACACCATATATTTT. This sequence encodes CASSRTNSGNTIYF.

The chain has TRBV11-2 and TRBJ2-3; 8 bases are a match to TRBD2. The germline gives CDR1 SGHAT, CDR2 FQNNGV. The CDR3 length is 14 residues. With 1 base clipped from V and 4 bases from J, the junction kept 1 base outside the gene matches. The CDR3 nucleotides read TGTGCCAGCAGCTTAGCGGGGGGGCCAGATACGCAGTATTTT. As protein: CASSLAGGPDTQYF.

V is TRBV10-1 and J is TRBJ1-1; D gene uncertain. Germline loops: CDR1 WNHNN, CDR2 SYGVQD (reference sequence). Trimming removed 6 bases from V and 1 base from J, with 6 bases in between. This CDR3 is 12 amino acids long. The CDR3 spells CASRSSNTEAFF. CDR3 DNA: TGCGCCAGCAGATCTTCGAACACTGAAGCTTTCTTT.